This TCR beta chain comes out of a study of identical twins. In germline, CDR1 is DFQATT, CDR2 SNEGSKA (reference sequence). Trimming stripped 0 bases from V and 0 bases from J, with 15 bases between. The CDR3 runs 16 residues. This clonotype turned up a few times. One entry per CDR3 protein results from TCRdb running MiXCR on the 5' RACE reads. The sample holds about 470,000 distinct CDR3 sequences, more than 20% seen once. This sample also belongs to another study, concerning T cells expressing NK-cell markers. That paper states: Source material for TCR beta repertoires consisted of sorted CD3+CD56+NKG2C+, CD3+CD56+NKG2C- and CD3+CD56-NKG2C+ T cells. Seven HCMV-seropositive donors and one seronegative donor made up the eight sequenced donors.

Sequenced sample: CD4+ T cells sorted from blood. This TCR was sampled from a woman aged 18-30 years in good health. The chain has TRBV20-1 and TRBJ2-7, with unresolved D. As DNA, the CDR3 is TGCAGTGCTAGAGATGCCCCTCGGGCAGGCTCCTACGAGCAGTACTTC. Its translation: CSARDAPRAGSYEQYF.